This entry lists 16 T cell receptor beta chains sequenced from one sample in a study of spatial heterogeneity in lung cancer. TCRdb reanalysed the 5' RACE reads using MiXCR and keeps one entry per CDR3 protein. The sample gives some 38,000 distinct CDR3 sequences, approximately 7.5% of which show up once; 25% to 35% is in the top ten. The time point denotes: sample taken at primary tumor resection. Sample: PBMCs, taken at surgery. Receptor source: a male donor with early-stage non-small cell lung cancer.

The table lists this clonotype with a few counts. The chain joins TRBV7-2 to TRBJ1-1; D gene ambiguous. CDR3 length: 12 residues. Trimming took 2 bases from V and 11 from J, leaving 12 bases between them. Germline CDR1 SGHTA, CDR2 FQGNSA. CDR3: CASSLPRGGAFF. DNA of the CDR3: TGTGCCAGCAGCTTACCTAGAGGTGGGGCTTTCTTT.

The V call is TRBV7-3, the J call TRBJ2-3; 7 bases are shared with TRBD1. The CDR3 runs to 15 residues. Losses at the gene ends were 5 bases for V and 3 bases for J; bases not matched to a gene: 8. Germline CDR1 SGHTA, CDR2 FQGTGA. The CDR3 DNA reads TGTGCCAGCAGCCCAAGGGGGCGAACTACAGATACGCAGTATTTT. It specifies CASSPRGRTTDTQYF. Together with reference TRBV7-3 and TRBJ2-3, the CDR3 gives the full variable domain: GAGVSQTPSNKVTEKGKYVELRCDPISGHTALYWYRQSLGQGPEFLIYFQGTGAADDSGLPNDRFFAVRPEGSVSTLKIQRTERGDSAVYLCASSPRGRTTDTQYFGPGTRLTVL.

There are many counts of this clonotype. The genes are TRBV6-2 or TRBV6-3 and TRBJ2-3, with 7 positions matching TRBD1. CDR1 is MNHEY and CDR2 is SVGEGT in the germline V gene. The CDR3 consists of 15 residues. Germline trimming cut 4 bases from V and 6 bases from J; bases unmatched to any gene: 10. The chain's CDR3 is CASSSPRRGGDTQYF. Written as DNA, the CDR3 is TGTGCCAGCAGTTCGCCACGCCGAGGGGGCGATACGCAGTATTTT.

This clonotype has only a few counts. The chain joins TRBV28 to TRBJ1-1; tentative D call: TRBD1 (6 bases). CDR1 and CDR2 from the germline V gene are MDHEN and SYDVKM. Trimming stripped 9 bases from V and 0 bases from J, with 11 bases between. The length of the CDR3 is 13 residues. Here the CDR3 reads CASFTGLNTEAFF. DNA for the CDR3: TGTGCCAGTTTCACAGGGTTGAACACTGAAGCTTTCTTT.

There are a few counts of this clonotype. This chain uses TRBV20-1 with TRBJ2-5; the D gene could be TRBD1 or TRBD2 (5 bases each). There are 14 residues in the CDR3. V lost 0 bases and J 5 bases, leaving 13 bases between the germline ends. Germline lookup yields CDR1 DFQATT and CDR2 SNEGSKA (reference sequence). CDR3: CSARDPLGVETQYF. The CDR3 nucleotides are TGCAGTGCTAGAGATCCCCTGGGGGTGGAGACCCAGTACTTC.

This clonotype was seen ten or more times. The gene calls are TRBV12-3 or TRBV12-4 and TRBJ1-5, with no clear D. V gave up 5 bases and J gave up 10 bases, with 9 bases separating them. The CDR3 length is 11 residues. CDR3 sequence: CASSLGLPQHF. CDR3 nucleotide sequence: TGTGCCAGCAGTCTGGGCCTCCCCCAGCATTTT.

This clonotype was counted between two and nine times. This chain joins TRBV14 and TRBJ2-3; D unresolved. Per germline, CDR1 SGHDN and CDR2 FVKESK. The germline V and J ends were trimmed by 1 base and 0 bases, with 11 bases remaining between them. The CDR3 is 16 residues long. This CDR3 is CASSQAADPSTDTQYF. In nucleotides, the CDR3 is TGTGCCAGCAGCCAAGCTGCGGACCCTAGCACAGATACGCAGTATTTT.

This clonotype was seen repeatedly, ten times or more. This chain connects TRBV7-2 to TRBJ2-1; TRBD1 might be the D (8 bases). The CDR3 has 16 residues. CDR1 is SGHTA and CDR2 is FQGNSA in the germline V gene. Trimming left V 5 bases short and J 3 bases short, with 17 bases between. The CDR3: CASSPRTGTNYNEQFF. CDR3 nucleotides: TGTGCCAGCAGCCCCCGGACAGGGACTAACTACAATGAGCAGTTCTTC.

This clonotype was recorded a few times. The genes are TRBV20-1 and TRBJ2-3, with 9 bases identical to TRBD1. The V gene end was trimmed by 5 bases and the J gene end by 5 bases; junction bases not matched to a gene: 14. CDR1 and CDR2 (germline): DFQATT, SNEGSKA (reference sequence). The CDR3 is made up of 16 amino acids. CDR3 region: CSAPPWDRVLGDTQYF. CDR3 DNA sequence: TGCAGTGCTCCCCCATGGGACAGGGTATTGGGAGATACGCAGTATTTT.

J is TRBJ1-2 and V is TRBV27; TRBD1 matches at 8 bases. V shed 5 bases, J shed 2 bases, and the junction held 7 bases outside the gene matches. CDR1 and CDR2 (germline): MNHEY, SMNVEV (reference sequence). CDR3 length: 15 amino acids. The CDR3 DNA sequence: TGTGCCAGCAGTCCTACAGGGGGGCACAACTATGGCTACACCTTC. As protein: CASSPTGGHNYGYTF.

The sample holds many counts of this clonotype. This chain joins TRBV19 and TRBJ2-5; D not resolved. Germline values: CDR1 LNHDA, CDR2 SQIVND (reference sequence). The CDR3 contains 13 residues. The V gene lost 6 bases and the J gene lost 5 bases, with 13 bases spanning the gap. The CDR3 DNA reads as TGTGCCAGTAGCGACCGACCGCGCGAGACCCAGTACTTC. Translating it yields CASSDRPRETQYF.

This rearrangement joins TRBV6-5 to TRBJ2-3; TRBD1 matches at 8 bases. V lost 2 bases to trimming and J lost 3 bases; unmatched junction nucleotides: 1. The V gene's germline CDR1 is MNHEY and CDR2 SVGAGI. The CDR3 is 14 residues long. CDR3 amino acids: CASSYRQGTDTQYF. Written as DNA, the CDR3 is TGTGCCAGCAGTTACCGACAGGGGACAGATACGCAGTATTTT.

This chain links TRBV7-2 with TRBJ2-1, with 10 nucleotides matching TRBD1. This CDR3 has 16 amino acids. The germline gives CDR1 SGHTA, CDR2 FQGNSA. With 4 bases clipped from V and 2 bases from J, the junction kept 5 bases outside the gene matches. Here the CDR3 DNA reads TGTGCCAGCAGCTCCCGGGACAGGGGCCCCTACAATGAGCAGTTCTTC. Its translation: CASSSRDRGPYNEQFF.

This clonotype was seen only once. This sequence joins TRBV20-1 and TRBJ2-1; the match to TRBD2 covers 10 bases. Looked up from germline, CDR1 is DFQATT and CDR2 is SNEGSKA (reference sequence). CDR3 size: 15 residues. V lost 4 bases and J lost 0; bases outside the gene matches: 3. This CDR3 is CSATLAGDSYNEQFF. The CDR3, as DNA: TGCAGTGCTACCCTAGCGGGGGACTCCTACAATGAGCAGTTCTTC.

Many counts were recorded for this clonotype. The rearrangement uses TRBV6-5 and TRBJ2-5, with 7 bases fitting TRBD1. The CDR3 contains 16 residues. The germline V gene has CDR1 MNHEY and CDR2 SVGAGI. V gave up 0 bases and J gave up 1 base; unmatched junction bases: 5. The CDR3: CASSYSNRGFQETQYF. CDR3 sequence (DNA): TGTGCCAGCAGTTACTCGAACAGGGGATTCCAAGAGACCCAGTACTTC.

This clonotype was seen at least ten times. The rearrangement uses TRBV4-3 and TRBJ2-6; tentatively, D is TRBD1 (5 bases). V gave up 0 bases and J gave up 0 bases, with 12 bases separating them. Germline CDR1 LGHNA, CDR2 YSLEER. The CDR3 has 18 residues. In DNA, the CDR3 is TGCGCCAGCAGCCAAGATCTTACAGGCGGCTCTGGGGCCAACGTCCTGACTTTC. This sequence encodes CASSQDLTGGSGANVLTF.